These 31 T cell receptor beta chains came from one sample sequenced in a study of blood T cell repertoires in COVID-19. Clones were read by immunoSEQ multiplex PCR, and TCRdb kept only the in-frame ones, dropping some. Of 100,000 to 150,000 clones in the sample, approximately 74% were seen once. The sequenced sample was peripheral blood. Receptors originate from a man aged 55 to 70 with acute or convalescent COVID-19.

Only one count was recorded for this clone. The V gene is TRBV4-2, the J gene TRBJ1-1; 7 positions match TRBD1. The CDR3 has 17 residues. Germline V gene data show CDR1 as LGHNA and CDR2 as YNFKEQ. V was pared by 6 bases and J by 3 bases, with 16 bases of the junction left unmatched. The CDR3 bases are TGTGCCAGCAGTCGGGATCTTGGAACAGGGGCCTACACTGAAGCTTTCTTT. Amino acid sequence: CASSRDLGTGAYTEAFF.

V and J are TRBV3-1 (or the pseudogene TRBV3-2) and TRBJ2-1; 13 bases fit TRBD2. The CDR3 is 22 residues long. Per the germline V gene, CDR1 is LGHDT and CDR2 is YNNKEL (reference sequence). V gave up 4 bases and J gave up 8 bases; unmatched junction bases: 26. This CDR3 reads CASSPVSGQGLGTSGRADEQFF. The CDR3 DNA follows: TGTGCCAGCAGCCCCGTTTCGGGACAGGGGTTAGGTACTAGCGGGAGGGCCGATGAGCAGTTCTTC.

The rearrangement uses TRBV24-1 and TRBJ2-1; no firm D call. Trimming cost V 4 bases and J 9 bases, with 18 bases left between them. CDR1 KGHDR and CDR2 SFDVKD come from the germline V gene. This CDR3 spans 15 amino acids. As DNA, the CDR3 is TGTGCCACCAGTGACCCCCGGAGTCAAGGCCGTGAGCAGTTCTTC. It encodes CATSDPRSQGREQFF.

The rearrangement joins TRBV19 to TRBJ2-4; the match to TRBD1 covers 9 bases. This CDR3 comprises 15 residues. Germline V CDR1 and CDR2: LNHDA, SQIVND (reference sequence). V lost 5 bases and J lost 7; bases outside the gene matches: 9. DNA for the CDR3: TGTGCCAGTAGTCCCGGACAGGGGAGGTCGAACATTCAGTACTTC. This translates into CASSPGQGRSNIQYF.

CDR3 amino acids: CASIPGTSGKWYNEQFF. In nucleotides, the CDR3 is TGTGCCAGCATCCCCGGGACTAGCGGGAAGTGGTACAATGAGCAGTTCTTC. V usage is TRBV3-1 (or the pseudogene TRBV3-2) and J usage is TRBJ2-1, with 13 bases that match TRBD2. The CDR3 has 17 amino acids. Germline V CDR1 and CDR2: LGHDT, YNNKEL (reference sequence). V shed 7 bases and J 4 bases; nucleotides not matched to a gene: 10.

The rearrangement links TRBV18 to TRBJ2-1; 7 bases line up with TRBD2. The ends lost 4 bases at V and 6 bases at J; junction bases unmatched: 12. The germline V gene encodes CDR1 KGHSH and CDR2 LQKENI. The length of the CDR3 is 16 residues. The chain's CDR3 is CASSRGQGGPLNEQFF. The CDR3 DNA follows: TGTGCCAGCTCACGCGGCCAGGGAGGGCCACTCAATGAGCAGTTCTTC.

The chain combines TRBV6-5 with TRBJ2-3, with no clear D. This CDR3 is built from 13 residues. The germline V gene has CDR1 MNHEY and CDR2 SVGAGI. V lost 7 bases to trimming and J lost 6 bases, with 14 bases between them. CDR3 in DNA: TGTGCCAGCATGCTAGACCCTACGGATACGCAGTATTTT. Protein: CASMLDPTDTQYF.

This chain connects TRBV5-1 to TRBJ2-3; 14 nucleotides agree with TRBD2. The germline V gene has CDR1 SGHRS and CDR2 YFSETQ. The CDR3 sequence is 12 residues long. The V gene end was trimmed by 7 bases and the J gene end by 14 bases; junction bases not matched to a gene: 6. The CDR3 loop is CASGTSGSRRYF. The CDR3 nucleotides read TGCGCCAGCGGGACTAGCGGGAGCCGCCGGTATTTT. The whole variable domain, filled in from reference TRBV5-1 and TRBJ2-3, reads KAGVTQTPRYLIKTRGQQVTLSCSPISGHRSVSWYQQTPGQGLQFLFEYFSETQRNKGNFPGRFSGRQFSNSRSEMNVSTLELGDSALYLCASGTSGSRRYFGPGTRLTVL.

This clone was detected only a few times. The CDR3 loop reads CASSLVASDGADTQYF. DNA for the CDR3: TGTGCCAGCAGCTTAGTGGCCAGCGACGGGGCAGATACGCAGTATTTT. J is TRBJ2-3 and V is TRBV7-2; D may be TRBD2 (5 bases). CDR1 is SGHTA and CDR2 is FQGNSA in the germline V gene. V was pared by 1 base and J by 4 bases, with 15 bases between. The CDR3 sequence is 16 residues long. Looking up the rest from reference TRBV7-2 and TRBJ2-3 gives the full variable domain: GAGVSQSPSNKVTEKGKDVELRCDPISGHTALYWYRQSLGQGLEFLIYFQGNSAPDKSGLPSDRFSAERTGGSVSTLTIQRTQQEDSAVYLCASSLVASDGADTQYFGPGTRLTVL.

V gene TRBV5-1 combines with J gene TRBJ2-3, with 16 bases lining up with TRBD2. The V segment lost 0 bases and the J segment 4 bases; nucleotides outside the gene matches: 8. CDR3 length: 19 residues. Germline V gives CDR1 SGHRS, CDR2 YFSETQ. The CDR3 DNA is TGCGCCAGCAGCTTGGAACCCGGGACTAGCGGGGGGGCCGCAGATACGCAGTATTTT. Protein product: CASSLEPGTSGGAADTQYF.

This chain joins TRBV7-8 and TRBJ2-7, with a tentative D call TRBD2 (5 bases). The germline gives CDR1 SGHVS, CDR2 FQNEAQ. The CDR3 is 15 amino acids. The V end lost 0 bases, the J end lost 4 bases, and 13 bases lay between the germline ends. CDR3 sequence reads: CASSLALPGKYEQYF. CDR3 sequence (DNA): TGTGCCAGCAGCTTAGCCCTGCCCGGGAAATACGAGCAGTACTTC. Complete variable domain (other parts from reference TRBV7-8 and TRBJ2-7): GAGVSQSPRYKVAKRGQDVALRCDPISGHVSLFWYQQALGQGPEFLTYFQNEAQLDKSGLPSDRFFAERPEGSVSTLKIQRTQQEDSAVYLCASSLALPGKYEQYFGPGTRLTVT.

The rearrangement joins TRBV5-6 to TRBJ1-6, with TRBD1 matching over 7 bases. The V gene end was trimmed by 4 bases and the J gene end by 10 bases; junction bases not matched to a gene: 11. This CDR3 region has 15 residues. Germline-derived CDR1 and CDR2 are SGHDT and YYEEEE. CDR3 coding DNA: TGTGCCAGCAGCCCTATACAAAGGGGGCGATCACCCCTCCACTTT. This codes for CASSPIQRGRSPLHF.

The chain employs TRBV24-1 and TRBJ2-2, with 10 bases lining up with TRBD1. The CDR3 sequence is 16 residues long. Germline values: CDR1 KGHDR, CDR2 SFDVKD. The J segment lost 5 bases and the V segment lost 4 bases, leaving 6 bases of the junction unmatched. CDR3 sequence: CATSEPGQGWTGELFF. For the CDR3, the DNA is TGTGCCACCAGTGAGCCGGGACAGGGGTGGACCGGGGAGCTGTTTTTT.

This chain uses TRBV7-3 with TRBJ2-1; 12 bases agree with TRBD2. V lost 1 base and J lost 9; bases outside the gene matches: 7. The CDR3 contains 16 residues. Germline CDR1 reads SGHTA; CDR2 reads FQGTGA. CDR3 region: CASSLMSSGRASEQFF. For the CDR3, the DNA is TGTGCCAGCAGCTTAATGTCTAGCGGGAGGGCCTCTGAGCAGTTCTTC.

This sequence joins TRBV6-6 and TRBJ1-1; possibly TRBD1 for D (5 bases). CDR1 and CDR2 (germline): MNHNY, SVGAGI (reference sequence). With 6 bases removed from V and 6 bases from J, the gap between germline ends came to 17 bases. This CDR3 spans 14 amino acids. The CDR3 protein is CASREGARGAEAFF. The CDR3 bases are TGTGCCAGCAGGGAGGGAGCACGGGGGGCTGAAGCTTTCTTT.

The chain links TRBV18 to TRBJ2-5; TRBD1 matches 7 bases. This CDR3 has 15 amino acids. V lost 1 base and J lost 4; bases outside the gene matches: 6. Germline V gene lookup returns CDR1 KGHSH and CDR2 LQKENI. The CDR3 nucleotides are TGTGCCAGCTCACCACAACAGGGGTTGCGAGAGACCCAGTACTTC. This codes for CASSPQQGLRETQYF. Together with reference TRBV18 and TRBJ2-5, the CDR3 gives the full variable domain: NAGVMQNPRHLVRRRGQEARLRCSPMKGHSHVYWYRQLPEEGLKFMVYLQKENIIDESGMPKERFSAEFPKEGPSILRIQQVVRGDSAAYFCASSPQQGLRETQYFGPGTRLLVL.

The chain uses TRBV11-2 and TRBJ2-3; D gene ambiguous. This CDR3 is 15 amino acids long. CDR1 and CDR2 (germline): SGHAT, FQNNGV. The V end was cut by 0 bases, the J end by 2 bases, with 9 bases between. DNA for the CDR3: TGTGCCAGCAGCTTAGATCGACTCTACACAGATACGCAGTATTTT. Translation: CASSLDRLYTDTQYF.

The chain combines TRBV7-3 with TRBJ2-3, with TRBD2 matching 8 bases. The V and J ends lost 1 base and 4 bases, in that order; junction bases with no gene match: 7. Germline CDR1 reads SGHTA; CDR2 reads FQGTGA. This CDR3 comprises 16 residues. The CDR3 sequence is CASSLSPAGVPDTQYF. The CDR3 nucleotides are TGTGCCAGCAGCTTAAGTCCAGCGGGAGTGCCAGATACGCAGTATTTT.

The rearrangement links TRBV9 to TRBJ2-7, with 11 nucleotides matching TRBD2. In germline, CDR1 is SGDLS, CDR2 YYNGEE. This CDR3 has 17 residues. V dropped 0 bases and J dropped 2; count of bases not matched to a gene: 7. The CDR3 nucleotides are TGTGCCAGCAGCGTAGGCCCAACTAGCGGGGGCACCTACGAGCAGTACTTC. This translates into CASSVGPTSGGTYEQYF.

This clone was observed a single time. This sequence joins TRBV7-9 and TRBJ2-3; 10 bases agree with TRBD2. The CDR3 is made up of 14 amino acids. Germline values: CDR1 SEHNR, CDR2 FQNEAQ (reference sequence). The V gene end was trimmed by 8 bases and the J gene end by 3 bases; junction bases not matched to a gene: 5. Here the CDR3 DNA reads TGTGCCAGCGGGGGGGGACTAGCGACAGATACGCAGTATTTT. Translating gives CASGGGLATDTQYF.

This chain links TRBV9 with TRBJ1-1, with 7 positions matching TRBD1. There are 15 residues in the CDR3. The V and J ends lost 4 bases and 4 bases, in that order; junction bases with no gene match: 10. Per germline, CDR1 SGDLS and CDR2 YYNGEE. DNA for the CDR3: TGTGCCAGCAGCACTCAGGCAGGGGGAGGCACTGAAGCTTTCTTT. Its translation: CASSTQAGGGTEAFF. Supplemented by reference TRBV9 and TRBJ1-1, the full variable domain reads DSGVTQTPKHLITATGQRVTLRCSPRSGDLSVYWYQQSLDQGLQFLIQYYNGEERAKGNILERFSAQQFPDLHSELNLSSLELGDSALYFCASSTQAGGGTEAFFGQGTRLTVV.

This rearrangement joins TRBV30 to TRBJ2-1; D not certain. The CDR3 extends over 13 amino acids. V was trimmed by 0 bases and J by 7 bases, leaving 10 bases between them. CDR1 and CDR2 (germline): GTSNPN, SVGIG (reference sequence). CDR3 sequence: CAWSVTSTNEQFF. For the CDR3, the DNA is TGTGCCTGGAGTGTAACGTCCACAAATGAGCAGTTCTTC. Based on the CDR3 plus reference TRBV30 and TRBJ2-1, the full variable domain is SQTIHQWPATLVQPVGSPLSLECTVEGTSNPNLYWYRQAAGRGLQLLFYSVGIGQISSEVPQNLSASRPQDRQFILSSKKLLLSDSGFYLCAWSVTSTNEQFFGPGTRLTVL.

This clone occurred a few times. The chain carries TRBV7-6 and TRBJ2-3, with D uncertain. V was cut by 5 bases and J by 3 bases, with 6 bases left in between. This CDR3 contains 12 residues. Germline V lookup: CDR1 SGHVS, CDR2 FNYEAQ. CDR3 protein: CASSPRTDTQYF. As DNA, the CDR3 is TGTGCCAGCAGCCCTAGGACAGATACGCAGTATTTT.

The J gene is TRBJ2-7, the V gene TRBV7-9; 8 bases line up with TRBD2. The ends lost 5 bases at V and 1 base at J; junction bases unmatched: 7. This CDR3 comprises 15 residues. Germline lookup yields CDR1 SEHNR and CDR2 FQNEAQ (reference sequence). This CDR3 reads CASSQWPSGSYEQYF. The CDR3 DNA follows: TGTGCCAGCAGCCAGTGGCCTAGCGGGTCCTACGAGCAGTACTTC. The full variable domain, with the rest looked up from reference TRBV7-9 and TRBJ2-7, is DTGVSQNPRHKITKRGQNVTFRCDPISEHNRLYWYRQTLGQGPEFLTYFQNEAQLEKSRLLSDRFSAERPKGSFSTLEIQRTEQGDSAMYLCASSQWPSGSYEQYFGPGTRLTVT.

This clone has only a few counts. The chain has TRBV27 and TRBJ1-5; 12 positions agree with TRBD1. With 5 bases clipped from V and 6 bases from J, the junction kept 5 bases outside the gene matches. Per the germline V gene, CDR1 is MNHEY and CDR2 is SMNVEV (reference sequence). The CDR3 is 15 amino acids. The CDR3 coding sequence is TGTGCCAGCAGTATGGGACAGGGGGCGAGTCAGCCCCAGCATTTT. As protein: CASSMGQGASQPQHF.

This chain links TRBV5-1 with TRBJ1-1; no clear D. Trimming stripped 4 bases from V and 3 bases from J, with 13 bases between. The germline CDR1 and CDR2 sequences are SGHRS and YFSETQ. The CDR3 loop spans 14 amino acids. DNA of the CDR3: TGCGCCAGCAGCCCGGGTCCTTCGTACACTGAAGCTTTCTTT. It is translated as CASSPGPSYTEAFF.

The rearrangement joins TRBV18 to TRBJ1-1; perhaps TRBD1 as D (5 bases). The length of the CDR3 is 14 residues. Germline values: CDR1 KGHSH, CDR2 LQKENI. The V and J ends lost 5 bases and 5 bases respectively, with 15 bases between them. Here the CDR3 DNA reads TGTGCCAGCTCAACCCAGCAGGGAACAACTGAAGCTTTCTTT. Protein product: CASSTQQGTTEAFF. Looking up the rest from reference TRBV18 and TRBJ1-1 gives the full variable domain: NAGVMQNPRHLVRRRGQEARLRCSPMKGHSHVYWYRQLPEEGLKFMVYLQKENIIDESGMPKERFSAEFPKEGPSILRIQQVVRGDSAAYFCASSTQQGTTEAFFGQGTRLTVV.

The chain carries TRBV4-1 and TRBJ2-3; D not certain. This CDR3 has 14 amino acids. Trimming shortened V by 0 bases and J by 8 bases, and 12 bases separated the two germline ends. Germline values: CDR1 MGHRA, CDR2 YSYEKL. In DNA, the CDR3 is TGCGCCAGCAGCCAAGACGAGGCTAGAGGTACGCAGTATTTT. Residues: CASSQDEARGTQYF.

Only one count was recorded for this clone. The J gene is TRBJ1-3, the V gene TRBV9, with 10 bases that match TRBD1. Germline lookup yields CDR1 SGDLS and CDR2 YYNGEE. Losses at the gene ends were 2 bases for V and 5 bases for J; bases not matched to a gene: 7. The CDR3 consists of 16 residues. The CDR3 loop reads CASSVVDRGPRNTIYF. The CDR3 nucleotides read TGTGCCAGCAGCGTGGTCGACAGGGGGCCTAGAAACACCATATATTTT.

The chain uses TRBV5-1 and TRBJ1-4; TRBD1 matches at 7 bases. There are 14 residues in the CDR3. Germline loops: CDR1 SGHRS, CDR2 YFSETQ. Losses at the gene ends were 6 bases for V and 4 bases for J; bases not matched to a gene: 6. The CDR3 nucleotides read TGCGCCAGCACTTCGGGGACAGTTAATGAAAAACTGTTTTTT. This translates into CASTSGTVNEKLFF.

This clone was seen more than once but under ten times. CDR3 nucleotides: TGTGCCATCAGTGAAACAGGGGGCTACGAGCAGTACTTC. As protein: CAISETGGYEQYF. The V and J genes are TRBV10-3 and TRBJ2-7, with 8 bases matching TRBD1. Germline CDR1 reads ENHRY; CDR2 reads SYGVKD. After removal of 3 bases from V and 3 bases from J, the junction contained 1 base not matched to a gene. The CDR3 contains 13 residues.